A selection of T cell receptor beta chains follows, all from one sample in a study of regulatory T cells in long-lasting Graves disease. TCRdb reanalysed the multiplex PCR reads using MiXCR and keeps one entry per CDR3 protein. The repertoire includes 530,000 or so distinct CDR3 sequences, roughly 12% of them detected once, and more than 8.5% sits in the top ten. The data were also submitted as part of a second study, on T cells in Graves' hyperthyroidism and ophthalmopathy.

This material consisted of peripheral blood mononuclear cells (PBMCs), taken at new diagnosis, from a patient treated with antithyroid drugs. These receptors all stem from a man between 25 and 39 years old with Graves disease. Each CDR3 is given with its conserved first and last residue. D genes are given only for firm matches. A clone size is listed for some rows: how often the clone was seen (once, few, many), or a class if it is expanded.

>TRBV11-1|TRBJ1-1|.|many
CASSFTQNTEAFF
TGTGCCAGCAGCTTTACCCAGAACACTGAAGCTTTCTTT
>TRBV7-9|TRBJ2-7|TRBD1|few
CASSLEPGQGIAQYF
TGTGCCAGCAGCTTAGAACCCGGACAGGGGATCGCGCAGTACTTC
>TRBV7-9|TRBJ2-5|.|few
CASSTWGETQYF
TGTGCCAGCAGCACATGGGGAGAGACCCAGTACTTC
>TRBV12-3/TRBV12-4|TRBJ2-1|TRBD2|many
CARHPAGGRTDEQFF
TGTGCCAGACACCCAGCGGGAGGGAGAACAGATGAGCAGTTCTTC
>TRBV6-5|TRBJ1-1|.|.
CASSYGGSTEAFF
TGTGCCAGCAGTTACGGGGGGAGCACTGAAGCTTTCTTT
>TRBV11-3|TRBJ2-1|.|many
CASSLGPNYNEQFF
TGTGCCAGCAGCTTAGGGCCAAACTACAATGAGCAGTTCTTC
>TRBV6-5|TRBJ2-6|.|many
CASSYSGAGANVLTF
TGTGCCAGCAGTTACTCCGGGGCTGGGGCCAACGTCCTGACTTTC
>TRBV3-1|TRBJ2-3|.|many
CASSQQGTADTQYF
TGTGCCAGCAGCCAACAGGGTACCGCAGATACGCAGTATTTT
>TRBV6-1|TRBJ2-3|TRBD2|many
CASTWTSGSSTDTQYF
TGTGCCAGCACCTGGACTAGCGGGAGTAGCACAGATACGCAGTATTTT
>TRBV7-8|TRBJ2-1|TRBD2|many
CASSPRELAGDNEQFF
TGTGCCAGCAGCCCACGGGAACTAGCGGGAGACAATGAGCAGTTCTTC
>TRBV6-1|TRBJ2-3|TRBD2|many
CARGGASGTDTQYF
TGTGCCAGGGGGGGGGCTAGCGGGACAGATACGCAGTATTTT
>TRBV12-3/TRBV12-4|TRBJ2-7|TRBD2|few
CASNSGGYEQYF
TGTGCCAGCAACAGCGGGGGATACGAGCAGTACTTC
>TRBV20-1|TRBJ2-1|.|.
CSAASGVRGNEQFF
TGCAGTGCTGCTTCAGGCGTTCGAGGAAATGAGCAGTTCTTC
>TRBV20-1|TRBJ2-2|.|many
CSAKFTATGELFF
TGCAGTGCCAAGTTCACCGCCACCGGGGAGCTGTTTTTT
>TRBV5-1|TRBJ2-5|TRBD2|few
CASSRTSGAQETQYF
TGCGCCAGCAGCCGGACTAGCGGGGCCCAAGAGACCCAGTACTTC
>TRBV13|TRBJ2-3|.|many
CASSGLGQYF
TGTGCCAGCAGCGGCCTTGGGCAGTATTTT
>TRBV20-1|TRBJ2-7|.|few
CSARVTGVDEQYF
TGCAGTGCTAGAGTAACGGGAGTGGACGAGCAGTACTTC
>TRBV12-3/TRBV12-4|TRBJ2-1|TRBD2|few
CASYGTSDPRSSYNEQFF
TGTGCCAGCTACGGGACTAGCGATCCGAGGAGCTCCTACAATGAGCAGTTCTTC
>TRBV5-1|TRBJ1-2|.|many
CASSQGPEGDGYTF
TGCGCCAGCAGCCAGGGACCCGAGGGGGATGGCTACACCTTC
>TRBV5-6|TRBJ2-2|.|few
CASSFFRSGELFF
TGTGCCAGCAGCTTTTTTAGGTCCGGGGAGCTGTTTTTT
>TRBV28|TRBJ2-5|TRBD1|many
CASSSAYRGFQETQYF
TGTGCCAGCAGTTCCGCATACAGGGGATTCCAAGAGACCCAGTACTTC
>TRBV10-3|TRBJ1-6|.|many
CAISSAPTTPLHF
TGTGCCATCAGCTCCGCCCCTACCACTCCCCTCCACTTT
>TRBV28|TRBJ1-2|.|many
CASSYSGTGWQTNYGYTF
TGTGCCAGCAGTTATTCCGGGACTGGGTGGCAGACTAACTATGGCTACACCTTC
>TRBV12-3/TRBV12-4|TRBJ2-1|TRBD1|many
CASSRTGSSYNEQFF
TGTGCCAGCAGCCGGACAGGGAGCTCCTACAATGAGCAGTTCTTC
>TRBV29-1|TRBJ2-7|.|.
CSVVSGARPEQYF
TGCAGCGTTGTATCCGGGGCACGTCCGGAGCAGTACTTC
>TRBV30|TRBJ2-7|.|many
CAWGSGRLRAQYF
TGTGCCTGGGGTTCGGGAAGATTGCGGGCGCAGTACTTC
>TRBV18|TRBJ2-1|TRBD2|.
CVSSPVFRTSGNNEQSF
TGTGTCAGCTCACCAGTGTTTCGGACTAGCGGGAATAATGAGCAGTCCTTC
>TRBV18|TRBJ2-6|.|.
CASSPTAGGPSGANVLTF
TGTGCCAGCTCACCAACGGCAGGAGGGCCCTCTGGGGCCAACGTCCTGACTTTC
>TRBV11-2|TRBJ2-5|.|many
CASSHNQGQETQYF
TGTGCCAGCAGTCATAACCAGGGTCAAGAGACCCAGTACTTC
>TRBV9|TRBJ2-7|.|few
CASRGAGDEQYF
TGTGCCAGCAGGGGGGCAGGGGACGAGCAGTACTTC
>TRBV15|TRBJ2-7|.|.
CATSRGLGEGSEQYF
TGTGCCACCAGCAGAGGATTGGGAGAGGGAAGCGAGCAGTACTTC
>TRBV20-1|TRBJ1-5|TRBD1|few
CSARGQGTQPQHF
TGCAGTGCTAGAGGACAGGGCACTCAGCCCCAGCATTTT
>TRBV6-5|TRBJ1-3|.|.
CASSYSRNSGNTIYF
TGTGCCAGCAGTTACTCGCGGAACTCTGGAAACACCATATATTTT
>TRBV5-6|TRBJ2-1|.|many
CASSNGPQNNEQFF
TGTGCCAGCAGCAATGGACCGCAGAACAATGAGCAGTTCTTC
>TRBV5-1|TRBJ2-3|TRBD2|many
CASGRGTSGSRADTQYF
TGCGCCAGCGGACGAGGGACTAGCGGGAGTAGGGCAGATACGCAGTATTTT
>TRBV2|TRBJ2-1|.|many
CASSAVLMGNEQFF
TGTGCCAGCAGCGCGGTTCTAATGGGGAATGAGCAGTTCTTC
>TRBV20-1|TRBJ2-1|.|many
CSAKGPLIGQFF
TGCAGTGCCAAGGGTCCTTTAATAGGGCAGTTCTTC
>TRBV19|TRBJ2-7|.|many
CASRTSDGGETYEQYF
TGTGCCAGTAGAACGTCGGACGGCGGGGAAACCTACGAGCAGTACTTC
>TRBV2|TRBJ2-1|.|.
CASSQLGPLRAPNEQFF
TGTGCCAGCAGCCAACTGGGACCTCTTAGGGCCCCCAATGAGCAGTTCTTC
>TRBV20-1|TRBJ2-2|.|many
CSASDGELFF
TGCAGTGCATCGGACGGGGAGCTGTTTTTT
>TRBV5-1|TRBJ2-7|TRBD2|few
CASSSGLAKREQYF
TGCGCCAGCAGCTCGGGACTAGCCAAGAGGGAGCAGTACTTC
>TRBV15|TRBJ2-2|TRBD1|.
CASSRETGVFTGELFF
TGTGCCTCCAGCAGAGAAACAGGGGTGTTCACCGGGGAGCTGTTTTTT
>TRBV5-1|TRBJ2-5|.|.
CASSPGNRQSQETQYF
TGCGCCAGCAGCCCGGGTAATAGACAGTCCCAAGAGACCCAGTACTTC
>TRBV12-3/TRBV12-4|TRBJ1-5|.|many
CASSSRDRRFNQPQHF
TGTGCCAGCAGTTCCCGGGACCGCCGATTCAATCAGCCCCAGCATTTT
>TRBV6-1|TRBJ1-6|TRBD1|few
CASSHYLGTDNSPLHF
TGTGCCAGCAGTCACTACCTCGGGACAGATAATTCACCCCTCCACTTT
>TRBV29-1|TRBJ2-7|TRBD1|many
CSVDPGGTGLYEQYF
TGCAGCGTTGATCCGGGCGGGACAGGGCTTTACGAGCAGTACTTC
>TRBV10-2|TRBJ1-5|.|many
CASSVERNQPQHF
TGCGCCAGCAGTGTGGAAAGGAATCAGCCCCAGCATTTT
>TRBV7-9|TRBJ2-1|TRBD2|few
CASSRLSGRSLNEQFF
TGTGCCAGCAGCCGCCTTAGCGGGAGGTCCCTAAATGAGCAGTTCTTC